The 26 T cell receptor beta chains presented below share a single source sample, sequenced in a study of blood T cell repertoires in COVID-19. Data came from immunoSEQ multiplex PCR; TCRdb stores just in-frame clones and leaves some out. The sample includes approximately 470,000 clones, about 90% of them seen just once. The specimen was PBMCs or T cells enriched from blood (not recorded which). These receptors originate from a woman in her late teens or twenties who had recovered from COVID-19.

The chain has TRBV10-1 and TRBJ2-3; 12 bases are shared with TRBD2. J gave up 4 bases and V 3 bases, and 11 bases lay outside the gene matches. The CDR3 contains 18 residues. Germline V gives CDR1 WNHNN, CDR2 SYGVQD (reference sequence). CDR3 nucleotides: TGCGCCAGCAGTGAACCACTAGCGGGGGGCCTCGGCGCAGATACGCAGTATTTT. Protein sequence: CASSEPLAGGLGADTQYF.

The rearrangement joins TRBV6-5 to TRBJ2-1; TRBD2 aligns across 8 bases. CDR1 is MNHEY and CDR2 is SVGAGI in the germline V gene. J gave up 7 bases and V 7 bases, and 9 bases lay outside the gene matches. CDR3 length equals 14 residues. CDR3 in amino acids: CASINSGTSNEQFF. The DNA of the CDR3 is TGTGCCAGCATCAATAGCGGGACATCTAATGAGCAGTTCTTC.

The chain combines TRBV12-3 or TRBV12-4 with TRBJ2-2; the D is unclear. Trimming pared 6 bases from V and 7 bases from J, leaving 12 bases between. CDR3 length equals 13 residues. CDR3 protein: CASSAFRDGELFF. The CDR3 DNA sequence: TGTGCCAGCAGCGCCTTTAGAGACGGGGAGCTGTTTTTT.

The genes are TRBV3-1 (or the pseudogene TRBV3-2) and TRBJ1-1; 7 nucleotides align to TRBD1. The CDR3 length is 14 residues. Germline CDR1 and CDR2: LGHDT and YNNKEL (reference sequence). After removal of 8 bases from V and 11 bases from J, the junction contained 17 bases not matched to a gene. The CDR3 region has the DNA TGTGCCAGCGCATTTATGGGGACACAGGGGAAGGCTTTCTTT. Translating it yields CASAFMGTQGKAFF.

CDR3: CASSPMWTGADEQYF. The CDR3 nucleotides read TGTGCCAGCAGCCCAATGTGGACAGGGGCGGACGAGCAGTACTTC. The chain combines TRBV27 with TRBJ2-7; 9 bases map to TRBD1. CDR1 is MNHEY, CDR2 SMNVEV, per germline (reference sequence). The CDR3 is made up of 15 amino acids. V was clipped by 6 bases and J by 5 bases; unmatched bases: 11.

The chain uses TRBV10-3 and TRBJ2-7; 11 nucleotides agree with TRBD2. Germline lookup yields CDR1 ENHRY and CDR2 SYGVKD. J was trimmed by 0 bases and V by 4 bases; bases with no gene match: 11. The CDR3 is 18 residues long. CDR3 sequence reads: CAISVNLAGGLSSYEQYF. CDR3 bases: TGTGCCATCAGTGTGAACCTAGCGGGGGGCCTGAGCTCCTACGAGCAGTACTTC.

The genes are TRBV3-1 (or the pseudogene TRBV3-2) and TRBJ2-7, with 11 positions matching TRBD2. Germline lookup yields CDR1 LGHDT and CDR2 YNNKEL (reference sequence). There are 15 residues in the CDR3. Trimming removed 4 bases from V and 1 base from J; junction bases left unmatched: 3. This CDR3 reads CASSLAGGISYEQYF. CDR3 in DNA: TGTGCCAGCAGCCTAGCGGGGGGGATTTCCTACGAGCAGTACTTC.

The genes are TRBV19 and TRBJ2-1; 9 bases line up with TRBD1. Germline CDR1 LNHDA, CDR2 SQIVND (reference sequence). The CDR3 sequence is 12 residues long. In nucleotides, the CDR3 is TGTGCGATACAGACAGGGGGAAATGAGCAGTTCTTC. Its translation: CAIQTGGNEQFF.

The chain couples TRBV4-1 to TRBJ1-1; D ambiguous. Trimming took 6 bases from V and 1 from J, leaving 12 bases between them. Germline V gene sequence: CDR1 MGHRA, CDR2 YSYEKL. CDR3 length equals 14 residues. Written as DNA, the CDR3 is TGCGCCAGCAGAGGACTACTCAGGAACACTGAAGCTTTCTTT. It specifies CASRGLLRNTEAFF.

The rearrangement joins TRBV28 to TRBJ2-1; D possibly corresponds to TRBD1 (6 bases). Germline V CDR1 and CDR2: MDHEN, SYDVKM. The CDR3 loop spans 15 amino acids. V was clipped by 4 bases and J by 4 bases, with 14 bases between them. The CDR3: CASSSGGALYNEQFF. The CDR3 coding sequence is TGTGCCAGCAGTTCTGGGGGCGCCTTATACAATGAGCAGTTCTTC.

This clone has only one observation. V and J are TRBV9 and TRBJ1-2, with TRBD1 as a possible D gene (6 bases). Trimming removed 3 bases at V and 2 bases at J, with 11 bases between. The CDR3 contains 14 residues. Germline V gene sequence: CDR1 SGDLS, CDR2 YYNGEE. The CDR3 here is CASSGRTENYGYTF. The DNA of the CDR3 is TGTGCCAGCAGCGGGCGGACAGAGAACTATGGCTACACCTTC.

V usage is TRBV4-1 and J usage is TRBJ1-1; 9 positions agree with TRBD1. V lost 3 bases to trimming and J lost 4 bases; unmatched junction nucleotides: 3. Germline-derived CDR1 and CDR2 are MGHRA and YSYEKL. The CDR3 length is 14 residues. The CDR3 protein is CASSQEDRGTEAFF. CDR3 bases: TGCGCCAGCAGCCAGGAGGACAGGGGCACTGAAGCTTTCTTT.

This clone has only a few counts. The chain joins TRBV12-3 or TRBV12-4 to TRBJ2-7, with D hard to call. Trimming removed 5 bases at V and 6 bases at J, with 14 bases between. CDR3 length: 13 residues. The CDR3 nucleotides are TGTGCCAGCAGTCCTCTGTCCCGCGGCGAGCAGTACTTC. It encodes CASSPLSRGEQYF.

This chain uses TRBV20-1 with TRBJ1-1; D is unclear. Trimming left V 0 bases short and J 6 bases short, with 5 bases between. Germline CDR1 and CDR2: DFQATT and SNEGSKA (reference sequence). This CDR3 has 11 residues. The CDR3 reads CSARDLAEAFF. The CDR3 DNA reads as TGCAGTGCTAGAGATCTAGCTGAAGCTTTCTTT.

V and J are TRBV5-1 and TRBJ2-2; TRBD2 matches 12 bases. J lost 5 bases, V lost 4 bases, and 3 bases had no gene match. The CDR3 totals 15 residues. Germline values: CDR1 SGHRS, CDR2 YFSETQ. CDR3 DNA: TGCGCCAGCAGCCTCACTAGCGGGGGGACCGGGGAGCTGTTTTTT. This sequence encodes CASSLTSGGTGELFF.

This clone came up once. V usage is TRBV4-1 and J usage is TRBJ2-2; D might be TRBD2 (6 bases). V lost 4 bases, J lost 1 base, and 13 bases lay in between. Germline V gene sequence: CDR1 MGHRA, CDR2 YSYEKL. The CDR3 contains 16 residues. CDR3 coding DNA: TGCGCCAGCAGCCGCGTAGGAGGGCAGAACACCGGGGAGCTGTTTTTT. Encoded protein: CASSRVGGQNTGELFF.

This chain connects TRBV29-1 to TRBJ1-1; D ambiguous. Per the germline V gene, CDR1 is SQVTM and CDR2 is ANQGSEA. The CDR3 consists of 13 residues. V lost 6 bases to trimming and J lost 8 bases, with 19 bases between them. Written as DNA, the CDR3 is TGCAGCGTCGGAGATTATCGTAGTCAAGAAGCTTTCTTT. It translates to CSVGDYRSQEAFF.

This clone was seen only a few times. Here the CDR3 reads CASSWTGLTYEQYF. CDR3 nucleotide sequence: TGCGCCAGCAGTTGGACAGGTCTTACCTACGAGCAGTACTTC. This chain uses TRBV5-1 with TRBJ2-7; TRBD1 aligns across 7 bases. There are 14 residues in the CDR3. V lost 5 bases and J lost 2; bases outside the gene matches: 7. In germline, CDR1 is SGHRS, CDR2 YFSETQ.

The V gene is TRBV28, the J gene TRBJ1-2; D gene uncertain. This CDR3 is built from 13 residues. Germline CDR1 is MDHEN and CDR2 is SYDVKM. Between the trimmed V and J ends, which lost 4 bases and 0 bases, there was a span of 6 bases. The chain's CDR3 is CASSSRSNYGYTF. CDR3 nucleotide sequence: TGTGCCAGCAGTTCCCGGTCTAACTATGGCTACACCTTC.

The chain has TRBV19 and TRBJ2-3; 10 bases line up with TRBD1. The CDR3 is 14 residues long. Unmatched junction bases numbered 3, after V lost 7 bases and J lost 2 bases. CDR1 and CDR2 (germline): LNHDA, SQIVND (reference sequence). The CDR3 region has the DNA TGTGCCAGTAAGACAGGGGGCGTCACAGATACGCAGTATTTT. Translated, it gives CASKTGGVTDTQYF.

The V and J genes are TRBV27 and TRBJ2-7; 15 nucleotides agree with TRBD2. The V and J ends lost 2 bases and 0 bases, in that order; junction bases with no gene match: 14. Looked up from germline, CDR1 is MNHEY and CDR2 is SMNVEV (reference sequence). The CDR3 is 21 residues long. The CDR3 DNA sequence: TGTGCCAGCAGTTTACTTCGAAGGACTAGCGGGGGGGGACTATCCTCCTACGAGCAGTACTTC. This translates into CASSLLRRTSGGGLSSYEQYF.

The V and J genes are TRBV5-4 and TRBJ2-5, with D perhaps matching TRBD1 (6 bases). Trimming shortened V by 0 bases and J by 5 bases, and 11 bases separated the two germline ends. Germline V gene data show CDR1 as SGHNT and CDR2 as YYREEE (reference sequence). CDR3 length equals 14 residues. CDR3 sequence (DNA): TGTGCCAGCAGCTTGGCAGGGGTGGGGGAGACCCAGTACTTC. It is translated as CASSLAGVGETQYF.

The chain combines TRBV7-3 with TRBJ2-2; 13 bases align to TRBD2. The V and J ends lost 5 bases and 0 bases, in that order; junction bases with no gene match: 9. Germline V lookup: CDR1 SGHTA, CDR2 FQGTGA. CDR3 length equals 19 residues. CDR3 in amino acids: CASSQVGTSGAANTGELFF. The CDR3 nucleotides are TGTGCCAGCAGCCAAGTGGGGACTAGCGGGGCTGCGAACACCGGGGAGCTGTTTTTT.

The rearrangement uses TRBV5-1 and TRBJ1-1, with 7 bases identical to TRBD1. The CDR3 sequence is 16 residues long. Germline assignment: CDR1 SGHRS and CDR2 YFSETQ. The ends lost 2 bases at V and 2 bases at J; junction bases unmatched: 9. The chain's CDR3 is CASSLKPGTVNTEAFF. CDR3 nucleotide sequence: TGCGCCAGCAGCTTAAAGCCCGGGACAGTTAACACTGAAGCTTTCTTT.

This clone was detected once. V and J are TRBV27 and TRBJ1-6; perhaps TRBD1 as D (5 bases). Trimming removed 5 bases at V and 8 bases at J, with 19 bases between. The CDR3 covers 16 residues. Germline loops: CDR1 MNHEY, CDR2 SMNVEV (reference sequence). The CDR3 protein is CASSTSEGLGHSPLHF. The CDR3 DNA sequence: TGTGCCAGCAGTACCTCGGAGGGGCTGGGCCATTCACCCCTCCACTTT.

In its sample, this clone was seen a few times. The V and J genes are TRBV19 and TRBJ1-2, with D maybe TRBD1 (5 bases). This CDR3 is 14 amino acids long. V shed 5 bases and J shed 0 bases, with 10 bases lying between them. Germline loops: CDR1 LNHDA, CDR2 SQIVND (reference sequence). The CDR3 DNA reads as TGTGCCAGTAGTCCACAGGTTTCTAACTATGGCTACACCTTC. Its translation: CASSPQVSNYGYTF.